This T cell receptor beta chain is drawn from a study of T cells expressing NK-cell markers. Study-level information: Among the eight sequenced donors, seven tested HCMV-seropositive and one tested seronegative. Findings and caveats of the study: Also leading the CD3+CD56-NKG2C+ fraction in a handful of donors were these clonotypes. Expanded NKG2C+ T cell clones were not confirmed as HCMV-specific.

Beta-chain TCR cDNA was generated via 5'RACE template switching with UMIs. TCRdb reprocessed the 5' RACE reads and keeps a single row for each CDR3 protein, giving no DNA. The sample is made up of fewer than 550,000 distinct CDR3 sequences, and the top ten hold over 1.1% of it. The CDR3 consists of 13 residues. The germline V gene encodes CDR1 SQVTM and CDR2 ANQGSEA. A note on this clonotype: Its antigen is still unknown.

The genes are TRBV29-1 and TRBJ2-1; with no DNA, the TCRdb D assignment of TRBD2 cannot be verified. Sequencing was done on a sample of blood T cells: a sorted CD56 or NKG2C T cell subset, CD4+ or CD8+ T cells, or bulk PBMC T cells (not recorded which). This TCR derives from a woman aged 45-65 years in good health. CDR3 sequence: CSGGTPRNNEQFF.